A selection of T cell receptor beta chains follows, all from one sample in a study of breast tumors, draining lymph nodes, adjacent tissues. MiXCR was run by TCRdb on the multiplex PCR reads, yielding one entry per CDR3 protein. The sample comprises about 46,000 distinct CDR3 sequences, 23% of which are singletons, and under 9.5% rests with the top ten. The sample was breast tumor tissue. The receptors stem from a female donor with breast cancer. Some clones in this sample may be carry-over from other donors' samples. The CDR3 runs from the conserved cysteine through the conserved F or W. D genes are given only for firm matches. The size of a clone is reported for some rows only, either as once, few or many, or as a class for expanded clones.

CDR3,DNA,D,size,V,J
CASSIPTGQQPQHF,TGTGCCAGTAGTATTCCAACAGGGCAACAGCCCCAGCATTTT,-,many,TRBV19,TRBJ1-5
CASSLGFTSYEQYF,TGTGCCAGCAGCTTAGGGTTTACCAGCTACGAGCAGTACTTC,-,once,TRBV11-2,TRBJ2-7
CASSSTSGITYNEQFF,TGCGCCAGCAGCTCAACTAGCGGAATAACCTACAATGAGCAGTTCTTC,TRBD2,many,TRBV5-1,TRBJ2-1
CASNLDRNTGELSF,TGCGCCAGCAACTTGGACAGAAACACCGGGGAGCTGTCTTTT,-,-,TRBV5-1,TRBJ2-2
CASSLVGAKNIQYF,TGCGCCAGCAGCTTGGTGGGGGCCAAAAACATTCAGTACTTC,-,-,TRBV5-1,TRBJ2-4
CASSDKGGGTGELFF,TGTGCCAGCAGTGATAAGGGTGGGGGCACCGGGGAGCTGTTTTTT,-,many,TRBV2,TRBJ2-2
CASTRTGRSGNTIYF,TGTGCCAGTACCAGGACAGGGAGGTCTGGAAACACCATATATTTT,TRBD1,many,TRBV19,TRBJ1-3
CASSQSSGMYNEQFF,TGTGCCAGCAGCCAATCTAGCGGGATGTACAATGAGCAGTTCTTC,TRBD2,many,TRBV3-1,TRBJ2-1
CASSSGTTNSNQPQHF,TGTGCCAGCAGTTCCGGGACAACAAATAGCAATCAGCCCCAGCATTTT,-,-,TRBV12-3/TRBV12-4,TRBJ1-5
CASSVDARNTEAFF,TGTGCCAGCAGCGTAGACGCCAGGAACACTGAAGCTTTCTTT,-,few,TRBV9,TRBJ1-1
CASSPHRFSTDTRYF,TGCGCCAGCAGCCCCCACCGATTTAGCACAGATACGCGGTATTTT,-,once,TRBV5-1,TRBJ2-3
CASSLGTSGTSFTDTQYF,TGTGCCAGCTCTCTGGGGACTAGCGGGACTTCATTCACAGATACGCAGTATTTT,TRBD2,-,TRBV18,TRBJ2-3
CASSQERRRLSYNEQFF,TGTGCCAGCAGCCAAGAGAGGAGACGCCTCTCCTACAATGAGCAGTTCTTC,-,few,TRBV3-1,TRBJ2-1
CSAPAWGPGNYGYTF,TGCAGTGCCCCCGCCTGGGGCCCAGGAAACTATGGCTACACCTTC,-,many,TRBV20-1,TRBJ1-2
CASSDEGSQPQHF,TGTGCCAGCAGTGATGAAGGGAGTCAGCCCCAGCATTTT,-,many,TRBV2,TRBJ1-5
CSARLVKNYEQYF,TGCAGTGCTAGATTGGTGAAGAACTACGAGCAGTACTTC,-,many,TRBV20-1,TRBJ2-7
CASSFRGRALDF,TGTGCCAGCAGTTTCCGCGGGAGGGCCCTGGACTTC,TRBD2,once,TRBV28,TRBJ2-7
CASSTGTENTGELFF,TGCGCCAGCAGCACAGGGACGGAAAACACCGGGGAGCTGTTTTTT,-,many,TRBV5-1,TRBJ2-2
CASSPGGGLTSNYGYTF,TGTGCCAGCAGCCCCGGGGGGGGCCTAACCTCTAACTATGGCTACACCTTC,-,many,TRBV5-8,TRBJ1-2
CSARATGVMSNQPQHF,TGCAGTGCTAGGGCCACAGGGGTTATGAGCAATCAGCCCCAGCATTTT,TRBD1,many,TRBV20-1,TRBJ1-5
CASRFQGMLFYEQYF,TGTGCCAGCAGATTTCAGGGGATGCTGTTCTACGAGCAGTACTTC,-,many,TRBV7-3,TRBJ2-7
CASSDLDSASPLHF,TGTGCCAGCAGTGACCTCGACAGTGCGTCACCCCTCCACTTT,-,medium-sized,TRBV6-1,TRBJ1-6
CASSLEGLAGTNEQYF,TGTGCCAGCAGCTTGGAGGGACTAGCGGGAACCAACGAGCAGTACTTC,TRBD2,-,TRBV5-8,TRBJ2-7
CASSLRTGSWDEQFF,TGTGCCAGCAGTTTACGGACAGGGAGTTGGGATGAGCAGTTCTTC,TRBD1,-,TRBV27,TRBJ2-1
CSVGAGTGTPRTDTQYF,TGCAGCGTTGGGGCCGGAACAGGCACCCCTCGGACAGATACGCAGTATTTT,-,many,TRBV29-1,TRBJ2-3
CSVGPTTATDTQYF,TGCAGCGTGGGCCCCACGACTGCAACAGATACGCAGTATTTT,-,many,TRBV29-1,TRBJ2-3
CASRGQPSGNTIYF,TGCGCCAGCAGGGGACAGCCCTCTGGAAACACCATATATTTT,TRBD1,many,TRBV5-1,TRBJ1-3
CASSPGGSGANVLTF,TGCGCCAGCAGCCCGGGGGGCTCTGGGGCCAACGTCCTGACTTTC,TRBD2,many,TRBV5-1,TRBJ2-6
CASSLQVQETQYF,TGCGCCAGCAGCTTGCAGGTCCAAGAGACCCAGTACTTC,-,-,TRBV5-1,TRBJ2-5
CASSDRINIQYF,TGTGCCAGCAGTGACAGAATTAACATTCAGTACTTC,-,few,TRBV2,TRBJ2-4
CASSLDRPWGYGYTF,TGTGCCAGCAGCTTAGATCGCCCCTGGGGCTATGGCTACACCTTC,-,many,TRBV11-2,TRBJ1-2
CASMAWDRSIQYF,TGTGCCAGTATGGCCTGGGACAGAAGCATTCAGTACTTC,TRBD1,few,TRBV19,TRBJ2-4
CASSPGDRGYEQYF,TGTGCCAGCAGCCCTGGGGACAGGGGCTACGAGCAGTACTTC,TRBD1,-,TRBV9,TRBJ2-7
CASSQEGSYGYTF,TGTGCCAGCAGCCAAGAGGGGAGCTATGGCTACACCTTC,-,many,TRBV14,TRBJ1-2
CSVQGTSYNEQFF,TGCAGCGTTCAGGGTACCTCCTACAATGAGCAGTTCTTC,-,many,TRBV29-1,TRBJ2-1
CASSLGRWMHQPQHF,TGTGCCAGCAGTTTGGGTAGGTGGATGCATCAGCCCCAGCATTTT,-,many,TRBV12-3/TRBV12-4,TRBJ1-5
CASSPRPGGSYNEQFF,TGTGCCAGCAGCCCCCGACCAGGGGGCTCCTACAATGAGCAGTTCTTC,TRBD1,-,TRBV27,TRBJ2-1
CANSSGTGVSPLHF,TGTGCCAACAGTTCCGGGACAGGGGTTTCACCCCTCCACTTT,TRBD1,-,TRBV6-5,TRBJ1-6
CASSWGTGGNQPQHF,TGTGCCAGCAGCTGGGGGACAGGTGGTAATCAGCCCCAGCATTTT,TRBD1,many,TRBV7-9,TRBJ1-5
CSARDASPVRVNEQFF,TGCAGTGCTAGAGATGCTTCCCCAGTCCGGGTCAATGAGCAGTTCTTC,-,many,TRBV20-1,TRBJ2-1